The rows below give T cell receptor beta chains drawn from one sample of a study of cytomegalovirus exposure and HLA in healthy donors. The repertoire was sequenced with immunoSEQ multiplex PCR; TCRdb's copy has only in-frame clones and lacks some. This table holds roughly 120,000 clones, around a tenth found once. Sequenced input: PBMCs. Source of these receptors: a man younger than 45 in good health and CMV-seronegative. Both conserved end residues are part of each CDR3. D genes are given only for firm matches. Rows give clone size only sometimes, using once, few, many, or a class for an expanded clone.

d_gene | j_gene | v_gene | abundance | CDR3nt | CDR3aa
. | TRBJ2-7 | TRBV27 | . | TGTGCCAGCAGTTCCCCTTCGCGCCACTCCTACGAGCAGTACTTC | CASSSPSRHSYEQYF
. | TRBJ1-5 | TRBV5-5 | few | TGTGCCAGCAGCTTTTGGGAGCTACATCAGCCCCAGCATTTT | CASSFWELHQPQHF
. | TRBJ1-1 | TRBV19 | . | TGTGCCAGTACCGAGGGGGGGACTGAAGCTTTCTTT | CASTEGGTEAFF
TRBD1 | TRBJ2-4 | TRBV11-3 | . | TGTGCCAGCAGCCCCGGACAGGGGAGTCGTTTAGCCAAAAACATTCAGTACTTC | CASSPGQGSRLAKNIQYF
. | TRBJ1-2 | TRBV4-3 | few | TGCGCCAGCAGCCAACGGGGAGGGCAGGGGTACTATGGCTACACCTTC | CASSQRGGQGYYGYTF
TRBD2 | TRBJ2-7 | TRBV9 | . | TGTGCCAGCAGCGGGGGACTAGCGGGTCCAGGAGAGCAGTACTTC | CASSGGLAGPGEQYF
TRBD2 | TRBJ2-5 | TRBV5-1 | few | TGCGCCAGCAGCGTCGGACTAGCGGGAGGGCCTCGGGAGACCCAGTACTTC | CASSVGLAGGPRETQYF
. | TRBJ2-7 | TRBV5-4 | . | TGTGCCAGCAGCTTGAAGGACAGCTACGAGCAGTACTTC | CASSLKDSYEQYF
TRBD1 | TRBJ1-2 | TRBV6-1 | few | TGTGCCAGCAGTCGACAGGGTAGCTATGGCTACACCTTC | CASSRQGSYGYTF
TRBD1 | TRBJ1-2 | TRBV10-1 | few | TGCGCCAGCAGTGAGTTCTCTACAGGGGACGGCTACACCTTC | CASSEFSTGDGYTF
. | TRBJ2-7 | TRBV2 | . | TGTGCCAGCAAGGGGTACGGCGAGCAGTACTTC | CASKGYGEQYF
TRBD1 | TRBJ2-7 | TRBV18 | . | TGTGCCAGCTCACCAGGGGCCCCAGGGTGGGGGACAGACGAGCAGTACTTC | CASSPGAPGWGTDEQYF
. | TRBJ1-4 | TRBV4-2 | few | TGTGCCAGCAGCCAAGCAGGGGCTGATAATGAAAAACTGTTTTTT | CASSQAGADNEKLFF
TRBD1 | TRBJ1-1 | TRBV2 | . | TGTGCCAGCAACGGACAGGGCCCTGAAGCTTTCTTT | CASNGQGPEAFF
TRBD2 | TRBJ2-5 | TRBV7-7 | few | TGTGCTAGCAGCTTAGCGTCGGGAGGGCTAGAGACCCAGTACTTC | CASSLASGGLETQYF
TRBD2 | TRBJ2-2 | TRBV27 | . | TGTGCCAGCAGTTCACTAGCGGGAGGGATTACCGGGGAGCTGTTTTTT | CASSSLAGGITGELFF
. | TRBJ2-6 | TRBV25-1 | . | TGTGCCAGCAGTGAACAATCGGCTGGGGCCAACGTCCTGACTTTC | CASSEQSAGANVLTF
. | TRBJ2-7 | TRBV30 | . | TGTGCCTGGGCTCACGGGGGACACGAGCAGTACTTC | CAWAHGGHEQYF
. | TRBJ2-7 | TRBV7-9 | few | TGTGCCAGCAGCTTAGCCAATCAGGCCCACGAGCAGTACTTC | CASSLANQAHEQYF
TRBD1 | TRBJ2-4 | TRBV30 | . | TGTGCCTGGGGACTGACAGGGGGGGCAAACATTCAGTACTTC | CAWGLTGGANIQYF
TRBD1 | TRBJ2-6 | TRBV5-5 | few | TGTGCCAGCAGTAAAACTCGACAGGGGGCGAGCGGGGCCAACGTCCTGACTTTC | CASSKTRQGASGANVLTF
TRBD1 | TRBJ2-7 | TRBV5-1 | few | TGCGCCAGCCCCCCGGGACAGGGGGCGAGGTACGAGCAGTACTTC | CASPPGQGARYEQYF
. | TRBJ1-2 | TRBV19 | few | TGTGCCAGTAGTACACAGCTTATGACGGTACACTATGGCTACACCTTC | CASSTQLMTVHYGYTF